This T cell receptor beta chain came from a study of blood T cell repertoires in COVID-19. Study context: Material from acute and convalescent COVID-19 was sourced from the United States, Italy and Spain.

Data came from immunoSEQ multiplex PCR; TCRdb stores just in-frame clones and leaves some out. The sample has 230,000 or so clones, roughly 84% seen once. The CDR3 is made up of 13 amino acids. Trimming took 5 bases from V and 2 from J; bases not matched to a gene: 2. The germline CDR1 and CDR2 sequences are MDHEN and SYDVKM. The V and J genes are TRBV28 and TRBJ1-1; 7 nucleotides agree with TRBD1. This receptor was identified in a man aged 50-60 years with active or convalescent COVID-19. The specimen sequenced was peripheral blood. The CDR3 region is CASSGQANTEAFF. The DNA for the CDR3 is TGTGCCAGCAGTGGACAGGCAAACACTGAAGCTTTCTTT.